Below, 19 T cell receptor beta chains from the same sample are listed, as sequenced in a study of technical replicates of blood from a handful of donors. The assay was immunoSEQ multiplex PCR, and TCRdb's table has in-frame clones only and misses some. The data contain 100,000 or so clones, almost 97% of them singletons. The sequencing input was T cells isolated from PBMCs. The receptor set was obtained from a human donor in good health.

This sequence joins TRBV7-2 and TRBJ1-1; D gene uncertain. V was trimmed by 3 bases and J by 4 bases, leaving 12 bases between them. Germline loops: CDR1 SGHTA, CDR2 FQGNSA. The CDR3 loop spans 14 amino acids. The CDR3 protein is CASSFTVEFTEAFF. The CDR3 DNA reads TGTGCCAGCAGCTTTACAGTGGAATTCACTGAAGCTTTCTTT.

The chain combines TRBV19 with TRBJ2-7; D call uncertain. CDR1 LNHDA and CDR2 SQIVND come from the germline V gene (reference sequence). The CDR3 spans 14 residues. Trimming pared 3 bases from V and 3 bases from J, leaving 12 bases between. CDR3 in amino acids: CASSIEARHYEQYF. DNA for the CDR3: TGTGCCAGTAGTATTGAAGCGAGGCACTACGAGCAGTACTTC. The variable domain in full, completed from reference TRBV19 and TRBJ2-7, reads DGGITQSPKYLFRKEGQNVTLSCEQNLNHDAMYWYRQDPGQGLRLIYYSQIVNDFQKGDIAEGYSVSREKKESFPLTVTSAQKNPTAFYLCASSIEARHYEQYFGPGTRLTVT.

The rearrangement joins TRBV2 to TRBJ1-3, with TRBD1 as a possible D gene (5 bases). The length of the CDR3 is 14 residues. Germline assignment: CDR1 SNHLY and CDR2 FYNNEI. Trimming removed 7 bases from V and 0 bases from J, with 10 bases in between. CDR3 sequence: CASIGRASGNTIYF. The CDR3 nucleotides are TGTGCCAGCATTGGCAGGGCCTCTGGAAACACCATATATTTT.

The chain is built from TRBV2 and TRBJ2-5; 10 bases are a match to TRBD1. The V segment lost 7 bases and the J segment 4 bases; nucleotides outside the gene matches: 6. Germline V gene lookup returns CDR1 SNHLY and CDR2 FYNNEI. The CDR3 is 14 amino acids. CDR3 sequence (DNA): TGTGCCAGCACTAGACAGGGGGCAGGAGAGACCCAGTACTTC. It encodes CASTRQGAGETQYF. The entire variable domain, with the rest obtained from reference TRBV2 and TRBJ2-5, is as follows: EPEVTQTPSHQVTQMGQEVILRCVPISNHLYFYWYRQILGQKVEFLVSFYNNEISEKSEIFDDQFSVERPDGSNFTLKIRSTKLEDSAMYFCASTRQGAGETQYFGPGTRLLVL.

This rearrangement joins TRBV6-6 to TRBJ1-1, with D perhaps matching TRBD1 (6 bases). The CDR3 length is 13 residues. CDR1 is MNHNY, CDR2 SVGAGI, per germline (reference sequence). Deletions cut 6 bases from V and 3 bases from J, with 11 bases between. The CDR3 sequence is CASSDRLYTEAFF. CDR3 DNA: TGTGCCAGCAGCGACAGGCTCTACACTGAAGCTTTCTTT.

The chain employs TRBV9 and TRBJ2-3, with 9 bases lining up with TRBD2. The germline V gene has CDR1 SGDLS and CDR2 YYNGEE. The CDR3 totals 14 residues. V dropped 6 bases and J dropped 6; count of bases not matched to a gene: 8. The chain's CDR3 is CASNLAGTGDTQYF. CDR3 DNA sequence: TGTGCCAGCAACCTAGCGGGAACCGGGGATACGCAGTATTTT.

In nucleotides, the CDR3 is TGTGCCAGCAGTCGGGCGGACAGGGGCTACAATGAGCAGTTCTTC. Translating it yields CASSRADRGYNEQFF. This chain connects TRBV25-1 to TRBJ2-1; 9 bases align to TRBD1. V was clipped by 5 bases and J by 3 bases; unmatched bases: 5. The CDR3 contains 15 residues. Germline CDR1 and CDR2: MGHDK and SYGVNS.

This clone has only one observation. The CDR3 sequence: CASSPGQNIQYF. For the CDR3, the DNA is TGTGCCAGCAGCCCGGGACAGAACATTCAGTACTTC. This chain links TRBV13 with TRBJ2-4; TRBD1 aligns across 7 bases. CDR3 length equals 12 residues. V dropped 5 bases and J dropped 7; count of bases not matched to a gene: 2. Germline CDR1 PRHDT, CDR2 FYEKMQ (reference sequence).

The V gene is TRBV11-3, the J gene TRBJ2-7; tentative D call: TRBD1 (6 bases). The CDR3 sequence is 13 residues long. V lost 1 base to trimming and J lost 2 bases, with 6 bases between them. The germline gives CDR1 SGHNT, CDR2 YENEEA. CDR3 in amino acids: CASSLGTAYEQYF. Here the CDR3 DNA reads TGTGCCAGCAGCTTAGGGACAGCCTACGAGCAGTACTTC.

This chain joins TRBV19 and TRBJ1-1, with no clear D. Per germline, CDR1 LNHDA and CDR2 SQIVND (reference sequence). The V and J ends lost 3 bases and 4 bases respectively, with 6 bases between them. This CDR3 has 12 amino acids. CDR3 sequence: CASSISSTEAFF. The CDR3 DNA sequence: TGTGCCAGTAGTATTTCGTCCACTGAAGCTTTCTTT.

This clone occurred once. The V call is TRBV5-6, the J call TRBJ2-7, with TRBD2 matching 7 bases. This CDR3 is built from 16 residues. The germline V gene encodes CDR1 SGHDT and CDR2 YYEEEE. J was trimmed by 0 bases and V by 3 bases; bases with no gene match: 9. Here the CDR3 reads CASSSFRLARSYEQYF. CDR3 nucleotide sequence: TGTGCCAGCAGCTCCTTTAGACTAGCCCGCTCCTACGAGCAGTACTTC.

The CDR3 DNA reads as TGTGCCAGCAGTTTTGGGTTCACAGGAGACTCTGGAAACACCATATATTTT. Translation gives CASSFGFTGDSGNTIYF. The J gene is TRBJ1-3, the V gene TRBV28; perhaps TRBD1 as D (5 bases). Germline V gene sequence: CDR1 MDHEN, CDR2 SYDVKM. CDR3 length: 17 residues. The V and J ends lost 3 bases and 0 bases respectively, with 15 bases between them.

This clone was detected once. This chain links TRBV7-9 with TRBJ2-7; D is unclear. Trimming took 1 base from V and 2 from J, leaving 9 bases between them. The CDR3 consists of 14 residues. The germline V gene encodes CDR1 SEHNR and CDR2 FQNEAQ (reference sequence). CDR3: CASSLGQNPYEQYF. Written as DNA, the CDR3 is TGTGCCAGCAGCTTAGGGCAGAACCCCTACGAGCAGTACTTC.

The CDR3 region has the DNA TGTGCCAGTAGTATGCGGTTCGGGAATGAGCAGTTCTTC. Translation: CASSMRFGNEQFF. V gene TRBV19 combines with J gene TRBJ2-1; D unresolved. This CDR3 spans 13 amino acids. V shed 3 bases and J shed 7 bases, with 10 bases lying between them. CDR1 is LNHDA, CDR2 SQIVND, per germline (reference sequence).

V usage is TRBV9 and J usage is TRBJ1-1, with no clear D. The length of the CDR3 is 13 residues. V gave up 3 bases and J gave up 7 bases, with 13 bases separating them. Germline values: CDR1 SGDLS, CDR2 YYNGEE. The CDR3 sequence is CASSAGNDFEAFF. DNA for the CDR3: TGTGCCAGCAGCGCCGGGAACGACTTTGAAGCTTTCTTT.

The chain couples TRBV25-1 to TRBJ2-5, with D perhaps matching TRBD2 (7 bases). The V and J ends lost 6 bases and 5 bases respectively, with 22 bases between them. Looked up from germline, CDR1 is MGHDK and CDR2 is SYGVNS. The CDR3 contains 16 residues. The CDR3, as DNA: TGTGCCAGCAGGGGGGCGGGTGCGGGGGTAGTGGAGACCCAGTACTTC. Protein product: CASRGAGAGVVETQYF.

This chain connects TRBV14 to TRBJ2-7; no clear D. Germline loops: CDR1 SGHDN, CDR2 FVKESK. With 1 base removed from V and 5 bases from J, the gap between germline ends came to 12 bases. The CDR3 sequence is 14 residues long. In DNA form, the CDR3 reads TGTGCCAGCAGCCAAGTAAAGAGTTTAGACGAGCAGTACTTC. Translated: CASSQVKSLDEQYF.

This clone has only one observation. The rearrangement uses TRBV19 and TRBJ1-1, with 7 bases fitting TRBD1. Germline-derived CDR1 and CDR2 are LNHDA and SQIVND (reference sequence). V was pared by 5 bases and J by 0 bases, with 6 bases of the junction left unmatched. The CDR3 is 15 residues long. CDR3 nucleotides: TGTGCCAGTAGTCCACTAGACAGGGTGAACACTGAAGCTTTCTTT. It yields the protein CASSPLDRVNTEAFF.

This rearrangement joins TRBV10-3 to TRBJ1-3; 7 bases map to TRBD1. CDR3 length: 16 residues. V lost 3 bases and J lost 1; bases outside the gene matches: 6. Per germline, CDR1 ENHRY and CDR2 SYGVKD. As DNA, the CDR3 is TGTGCCATCAGTGACTGGACAGGAAGTTCTGGAAACACCATATATTTT. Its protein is CAISDWTGSSGNTIYF.